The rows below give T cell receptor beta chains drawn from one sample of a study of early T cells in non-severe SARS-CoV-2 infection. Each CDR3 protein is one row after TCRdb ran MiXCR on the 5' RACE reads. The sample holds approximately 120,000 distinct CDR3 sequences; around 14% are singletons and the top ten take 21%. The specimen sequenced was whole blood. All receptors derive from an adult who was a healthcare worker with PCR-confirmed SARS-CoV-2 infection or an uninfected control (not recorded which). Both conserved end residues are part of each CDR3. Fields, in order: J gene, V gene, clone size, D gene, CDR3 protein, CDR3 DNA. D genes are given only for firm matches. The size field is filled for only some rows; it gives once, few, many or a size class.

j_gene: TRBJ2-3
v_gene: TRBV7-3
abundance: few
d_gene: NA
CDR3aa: CASSFGGLSTDTQYF
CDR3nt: TGTGCCAGCAGCTTCGGAGGGCTTAGCACAGATACGCAGTATTTT

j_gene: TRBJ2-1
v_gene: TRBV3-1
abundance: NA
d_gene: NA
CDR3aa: CASSHAPDEQFF
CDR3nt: TGTGCCAGCAGCCACGCCCCCGATGAGCAGTTCTTC

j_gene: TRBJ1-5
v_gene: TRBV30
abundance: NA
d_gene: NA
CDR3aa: CAWSLSRNQPQHF
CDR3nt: TGTGCCTGGAGCTTATCCCGGAATCAGCCCCAGCATTTT

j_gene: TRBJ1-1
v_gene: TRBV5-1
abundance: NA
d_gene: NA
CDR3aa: CASSLGYPGGTEAFF
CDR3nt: TGCGCCAGCAGCTTGGGGTACCCAGGAGGCACTGAAGCTTTCTTT

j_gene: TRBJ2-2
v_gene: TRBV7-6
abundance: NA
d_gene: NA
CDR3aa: CASSLDRVPKELFF
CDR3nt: TGTGCCAGCAGCTTAGATCGCGTGCCCAAGGAGCTGTTTTTT

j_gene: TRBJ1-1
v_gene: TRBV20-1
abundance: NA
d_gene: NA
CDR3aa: CSASRETENTEAFF
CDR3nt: TGCAGTGCTAGTAGGGAGACAGAGAACACTGAAGCTTTCTTT

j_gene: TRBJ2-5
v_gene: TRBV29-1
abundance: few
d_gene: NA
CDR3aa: CTISRAQETQYF
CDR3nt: TGCACCATTTCAAGAGCGCAAGAGACCCAGTACTTC

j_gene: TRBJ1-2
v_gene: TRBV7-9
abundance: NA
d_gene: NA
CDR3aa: CASSLDTIYGYTF
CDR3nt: TGTGCCAGCAGCTTAGACACCATCTATGGCTACACCTTC

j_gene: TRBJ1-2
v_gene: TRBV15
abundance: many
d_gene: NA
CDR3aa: CATSREGDGYTF
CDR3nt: TGTGCCACCAGCAGAGAGGGGGACGGCTACACCTTC

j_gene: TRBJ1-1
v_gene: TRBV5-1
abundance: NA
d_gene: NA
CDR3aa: CASSFQLVSTEAFF
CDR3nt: TGCGCCAGCAGCTTCCAGCTAGTTAGCACTGAAGCTTTCTTT

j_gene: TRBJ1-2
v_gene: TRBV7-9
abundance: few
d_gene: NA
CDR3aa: CASSPLLGGPNYGYTF
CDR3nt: TGTGCCAGCAGCCCTCTTTTGGGGGGGCCTAACTATGGCTACACCTTC

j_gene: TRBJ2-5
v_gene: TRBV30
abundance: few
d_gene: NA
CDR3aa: CAWSVSETQYF
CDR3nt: TGTGCCTGGAGTGTATCGGAGACCCAGTACTTC

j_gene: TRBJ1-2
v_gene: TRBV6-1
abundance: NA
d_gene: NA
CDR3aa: CASSSRGWGYGYTF
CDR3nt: TGTGCCAGCAGTAGCAGGGGCTGGGGGTATGGCTACACCTTC

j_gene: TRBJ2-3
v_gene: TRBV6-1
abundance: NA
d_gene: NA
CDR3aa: CASSEEFWDRDPRTDTQYF
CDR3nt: TGTGCCAGCAGTGAAGAATTCTGGGACCGGGATCCAAGGACAGATACGCAGTATTTT

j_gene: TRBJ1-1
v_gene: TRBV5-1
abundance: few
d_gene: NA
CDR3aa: CASSQPGDTEAFF
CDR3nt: TGCGCCAGCAGCCAGCCCGGCGACACTGAAGCTTTCTTT

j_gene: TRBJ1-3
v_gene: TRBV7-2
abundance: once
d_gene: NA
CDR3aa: CASSLLQGNTIYF
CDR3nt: TGTGCCAGCAGCCTATTACAGGGAAACACCATATATTTT

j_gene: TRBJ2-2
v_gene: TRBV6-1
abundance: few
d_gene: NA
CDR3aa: CASQTGAANTGELFF
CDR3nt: TGTGCCAGCCAGACTGGGGCAGCGAACACCGGGGAGCTGTTTTTT

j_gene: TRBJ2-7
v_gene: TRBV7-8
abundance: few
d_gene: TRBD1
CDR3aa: CASTTGLDSHEQYF
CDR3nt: TGTGCCAGTACGACAGGGCTGGATTCCCACGAGCAGTACTTC

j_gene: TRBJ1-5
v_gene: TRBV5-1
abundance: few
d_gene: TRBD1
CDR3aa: CASSLEGQVGQPQHF
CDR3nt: TGCGCCAGCAGCTTGGAAGGACAGGTCGGTCAGCCCCAGCATTTT

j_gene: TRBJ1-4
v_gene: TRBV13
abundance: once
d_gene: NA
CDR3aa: CTSSRTANEKLFF
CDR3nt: TGTACCAGCAGCAGGACAGCTAATGAAAAACTGTTTTTT

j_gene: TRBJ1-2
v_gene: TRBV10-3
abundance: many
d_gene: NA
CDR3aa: CATRRDKGSNYGYTF
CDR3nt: TGTGCCACCAGACGGGACAAGGGTTCCAATTATGGCTACACCTTC

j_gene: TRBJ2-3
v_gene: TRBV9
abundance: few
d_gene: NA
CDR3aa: CAPSPGLRHQDTQYF
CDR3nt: TGTGCCCCGAGCCCCGGACTACGGCATCAGGATACGCAGTATTTT

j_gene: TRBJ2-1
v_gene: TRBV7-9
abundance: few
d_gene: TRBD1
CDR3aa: CASSAGQGRYNEQFF
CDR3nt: TGTGCCAGCAGCGCTGGACAGGGCCGGTACAATGAGCAGTTCTTC

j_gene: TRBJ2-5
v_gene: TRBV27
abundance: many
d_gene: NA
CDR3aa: CASSLSGGSETQYF
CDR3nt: TGTGCCAGCAGTTTATCTGGGGGTTCGGAGACCCAGTACTTC

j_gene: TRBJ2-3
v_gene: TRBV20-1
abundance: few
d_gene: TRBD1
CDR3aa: CSARGGGQGADTQYF
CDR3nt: TGCAGTGCTAGGGGCGGGGGACAGGGGGCAGATACGCAGTATTTT

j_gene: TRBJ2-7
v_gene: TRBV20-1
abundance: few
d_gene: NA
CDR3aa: CSARVGRGLKADYEQYF
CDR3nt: TGCAGTGCTAGAGTGGGGAGGGGGCTAAAGGCAGACTACGAGCAGTACTTC

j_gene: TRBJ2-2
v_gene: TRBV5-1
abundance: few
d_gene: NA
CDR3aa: CASSLVPNTGELFF
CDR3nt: TGCGCCAGCAGCTTGGTTCCGAACACCGGGGAGCTGTTTTTT

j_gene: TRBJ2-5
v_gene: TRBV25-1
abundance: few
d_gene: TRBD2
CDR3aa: CASRKTSGGSWETQYF
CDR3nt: TGTGCCAGCAGGAAGACTAGCGGGGGGTCCTGGGAGACCCAGTACTTC

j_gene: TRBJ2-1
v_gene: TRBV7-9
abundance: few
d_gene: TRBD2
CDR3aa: CASRGLGSYNEQFF
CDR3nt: TGTGCCAGCAGGGGACTAGGCTCCTACAATGAGCAGTTCTTC

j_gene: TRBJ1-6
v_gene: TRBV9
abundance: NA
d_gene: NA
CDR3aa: CASSARNSPLHF
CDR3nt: TGTGCCAGCAGCGCTCGAAATTCACCCCTCCACTTT

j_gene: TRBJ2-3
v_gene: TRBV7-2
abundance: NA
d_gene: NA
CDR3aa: CASSLSGLGTNTQYF
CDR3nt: TGTGCCAGCAGCTTATCGGGACTGGGCACAAATACGCAGTATTTT

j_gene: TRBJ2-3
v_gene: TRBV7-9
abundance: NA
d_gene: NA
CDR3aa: CASSLAGWNTQYF
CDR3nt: TGTGCCAGCAGCTTAGCGGGTTGGAATACGCAGTATTTT

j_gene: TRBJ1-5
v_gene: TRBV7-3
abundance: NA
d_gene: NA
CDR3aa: CASSLEPNVGPQHF
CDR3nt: TGTGCCAGCAGCTTAGAGCCTAACGTCGGGCCCCAGCATTTT

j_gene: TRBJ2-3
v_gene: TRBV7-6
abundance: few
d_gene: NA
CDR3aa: CASSLPAGEWDTQYF
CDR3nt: TGTGCCAGCAGCTTACCAGCAGGGGAATGGGATACGCAGTATTTT

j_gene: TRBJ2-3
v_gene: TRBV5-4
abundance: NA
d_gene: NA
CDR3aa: CASTFGGEGRTDTQYF
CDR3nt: TGTGCCAGCACCTTCGGCGGGGAAGGTAGAACAGATACGCAGTATTTT

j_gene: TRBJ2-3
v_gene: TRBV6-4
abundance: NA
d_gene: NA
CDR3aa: CASSPLDRPRTDTQYF
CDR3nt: TGTGCCAGCAGCCCTCTTGACAGGCCCCGCACAGATACGCAGTATTTT

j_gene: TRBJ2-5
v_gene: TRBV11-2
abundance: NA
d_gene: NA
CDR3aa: CASSLGAGAKTQYF
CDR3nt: TGTGCCAGCAGCTTAGGGGCAGGGGCAAAGACCCAGTACTTC

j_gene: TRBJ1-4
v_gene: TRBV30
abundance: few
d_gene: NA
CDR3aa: CAWSFTGPEKLFF
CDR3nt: TGTGCCTGGAGTTTTACAGGGCCTGAAAAACTGTTTTTT

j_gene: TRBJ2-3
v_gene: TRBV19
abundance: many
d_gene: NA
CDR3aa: CASSIRTTDTQYF
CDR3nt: TGTGCCAGTAGCATCCGGACCACAGATACGCAGTATTTT

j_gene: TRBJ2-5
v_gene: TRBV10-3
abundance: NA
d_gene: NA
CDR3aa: CAIKAGETQYF
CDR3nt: TGTGCCATCAAGGCAGGAGAGACCCAGTACTTC

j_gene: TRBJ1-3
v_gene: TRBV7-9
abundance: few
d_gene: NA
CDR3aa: CASSSGPITSGNTIYF
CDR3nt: TGTGCCAGCAGCTCCGGGCCGATTACCTCTGGAAACACCATATATTTT

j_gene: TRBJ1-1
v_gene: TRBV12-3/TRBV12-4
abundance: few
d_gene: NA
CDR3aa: CASSLSADTEAFF
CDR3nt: TGTGCCAGCAGTTTATCTGCGGACACTGAAGCTTTCTTT

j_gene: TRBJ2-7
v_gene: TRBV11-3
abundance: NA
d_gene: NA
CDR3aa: CASSKETTYEQYF
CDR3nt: TGTGCCAGCAGCAAAGAGACTACCTACGAGCAGTACTTC

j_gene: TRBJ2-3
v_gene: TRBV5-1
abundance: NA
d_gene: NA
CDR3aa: CASSQGGQDTQYF
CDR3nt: TGCGCCAGCAGCCAGGGGGGACAAGATACGCAGTATTTT

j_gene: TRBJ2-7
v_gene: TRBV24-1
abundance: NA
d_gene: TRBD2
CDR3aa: CATPGLAGLYEQYF
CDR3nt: TGTGCCACTCCCGGACTAGCGGGATTATACGAGCAGTACTTC